A single sample gave rise to the 25 T cell receptor beta chains below, sequenced in a study of human T cells and chemical hapten exposure. One entry per CDR3 protein results from TCRdb running MiXCR on the RACE reads. The table records tens of thousands of distinct CDR3 sequences, about 9% of them present only once. Time point defined: pre-sensitization, week 0. Regarding treatment: therapeutic diphenylcyclopropenone sensitization with weekly scalp DPC. The material sequenced was whole blood, taken in connection with sensitization to the hapten diphenylcyclopropenone (DPC). The receptors were sampled from a woman between 35 and 50 years old with alopecia areata. Some clones in this sample may be carry-over from other donors' samples.

The CDR3 DNA is TGCAGTGCTCAGCAGGGGGACTATGGCTACACCTTC. This sequence encodes CSAQQGDYGYTF. The chain carries TRBV20-1 and TRBJ1-2; 7 bases map to TRBD1. There are 12 residues in the CDR3. CDR1 and CDR2 (germline): DFQATT, SNEGSKA (reference sequence). V was clipped by 5 bases and J by 3 bases; unmatched bases: 3.

Ten or more counts support this clonotype. This sequence joins TRBV7-8 and TRBJ2-3; TRBD2 is a possible D gene (5 bases). CDR3 length: 18 amino acids. CDR1 and CDR2 from the germline V gene are SGHVS and FQNEAQ. Trimming removed 3 bases at V and 4 bases at J, with 23 bases between. This CDR3 reads CASSFKYKTTLAPDTQYF. CDR3 DNA sequence: TGTGCCAGCAGCTTCAAATACAAGACTACCCTTGCCCCAGATACGCAGTATTTT.

This clonotype was counted ten times or more. The rearrangement joins TRBV30 to TRBJ2-1; D gene unclear. Germline V gene sequence: CDR1 GTSNPN, CDR2 SVGIG (reference sequence). There are 13 residues in the CDR3. Trimming pared 4 bases from V and 4 bases from J, leaving 11 bases between. This chain's CDR3 is CAWMKGPYNEQFF. In DNA, the CDR3 is TGTGCCTGGATGAAAGGCCCATACAATGAGCAGTTCTTC.

This clonotype was counted at least ten times. This chain uses TRBV7-9 with TRBJ1-6, with 7 bases fitting TRBD1. V was clipped by 5 bases and J by 5 bases; unmatched bases: 3. The germline CDR1 and CDR2 sequences are SEHNR and FQNEAQ (reference sequence). The CDR3 is 14 amino acids. The CDR3 sequence: CASSTQGDNSPLHF. DNA for the CDR3: TGTGCCAGCAGCACGCAGGGGGATAATTCACCCCTCCACTTT.

This CDR3 reads CASSLRPGATEAFF. CDR3 DNA sequence: TGTGCCAGCAGCTTAAGGCCAGGCGCAACTGAAGCTTTCTTT. The chain recombines TRBV7-6 with TRBJ1-1, with D hard to call. Germline V gene data show CDR1 as SGHVS and CDR2 as FNYEAQ. Deletions cut 2 bases from V and 5 bases from J, with 12 bases between. This CDR3 has 14 residues.

In its sample, this clonotype was seen many times. The V call is TRBV18, the J call TRBJ2-3, with 7 bases aligning to TRBD2. Germline CDR1 and CDR2: KGHSH and LQKENI. Trimming removed 3 bases from V and 6 bases from J; junction bases left unmatched: 6. This CDR3 is 14 amino acids long. The CDR3 is CASSPTGRSDTQYF. The DNA of the CDR3 is TGTGCCAGCTCACCCACCGGGAGGTCTGATACGCAGTATTTT.

V usage is TRBV28 and J usage is TRBJ2-7, with no clear D. Trimming took 8 bases from V and 6 from J, leaving 11 bases between them. This CDR3 has 11 residues. Germline lookup yields CDR1 MDHEN and CDR2 SYDVKM. As DNA, the CDR3 is TGTGCCAGCGATCGTAGAGGCGAGCAGTACTTC. Its translation: CASDRRGEQYF.

This clonotype was seen a handful of times. The V and J genes are TRBV28 and TRBJ1-2; D possibly corresponds to TRBD1 (6 bases). The CDR3 extends over 12 amino acids. Trimming pared 8 bases from V and 7 bases from J, leaving 14 bases between. Per the germline V gene, CDR1 is MDHEN and CDR2 is SYDVKM. The CDR3 sequence is CASSTGRGGYTF. The DNA of the CDR3 is TGTGCCAGCTCCACAGGGAGGGGTGGCTACACCTTC.

This clonotype was picked up many times. The chain combines TRBV5-1 with TRBJ2-2; D call uncertain. This CDR3 is built from 13 residues. Germline CDR1 reads SGHRS; CDR2 reads YFSETQ. V was trimmed by 1 base and J by 4 bases, leaving 5 bases between them. The CDR3 is CASSLPGTGELFF. CDR3 nucleotide sequence: TGCGCCAGCAGCTTGCCGGGCACCGGGGAGCTGTTTTTT. Full variable domain (outside the CDR3, taken from reference TRBV5-1 and TRBJ2-2): KAGVTQTPRYLIKTRGQQVTLSCSPISGHRSVSWYQQTPGQGLQFLFEYFSETQRNKGNFPGRFSGRQFSNSRSEMNVSTLELGDSALYLCASSLPGTGELFFGEGSRLTVL.

In its sample, this clonotype was seen many times. The rearrangement joins TRBV28 to TRBJ1-5; TRBD1 might be the D (5 bases). Per the germline V gene, CDR1 is MDHEN and CDR2 is SYDVKM. The V and J ends lost 7 bases and 6 bases respectively, with 22 bases between them. The CDR3 length is 16 residues. The CDR3, as DNA: TGTGCCAGCACCCCGAGAGGGACGCCACGGAGTCAGCCCCAGCATTTT. Translating gives CASTPRGTPRSQPQHF.

At least ten counts were recorded for this clonotype. The CDR3 DNA reads TGCAGTGCTAGAGATGGAAACCCCACTAATGAAAAACTGTTTTTT. Translation gives CSARDGNPTNEKLFF. This chain links TRBV20-1 with TRBJ1-4; D is ambiguous. Germline V gene lookup returns CDR1 DFQATT and CDR2 SNEGSKA (reference sequence). CDR3 length equals 15 residues. V gave up 0 bases and J gave up 2 bases, with 10 bases separating them.

V is TRBV7-9 and J is TRBJ2-5; the D gene is possibly TRBD2 (5 bases). Deletions cut 1 base from V and 4 bases from J, with 13 bases between. CDR3 length: 15 amino acids. Germline loops: CDR1 SEHNR, CDR2 FQNEAQ (reference sequence). CDR3 amino acids: CASSLEARAGETQYF. CDR3 DNA sequence: TGTGCCAGCAGCTTAGAGGCGCGGGCGGGAGAGACCCAGTACTTC.

This clonotype was picked up many times. V usage is TRBV29-1 and J usage is TRBJ2-2; D unclear. Trimming shortened V by 6 bases and J by 2 bases, and 10 bases separated the two germline ends. The CDR3 covers 13 residues. Germline loops: CDR1 SQVTM, CDR2 ANQGSEA. The DNA for the CDR3 is TGCAGCGTCAAATCCCGTAACACCGGGGAGCTGTTTTTT. Its protein product is CSVKSRNTGELFF.

This clonotype showed up just a few times. The chain combines TRBV11-2 with TRBJ2-6; 8 nucleotides line up with TRBD2. With V trimmed by 5 bases and J by 0 bases, 3 bases remained unmatched. This CDR3 has 16 residues. Germline V gives CDR1 SGHAT, CDR2 FQNNGV. The CDR3 nucleotides are TGTGCCAGCAGCGTGAGCGGGGGCTCTGGGGCCAACGTCCTGACTTTC. This encodes CASSVSGGSGANVLTF. Supplemented by reference TRBV11-2 and TRBJ2-6, the full variable domain reads EAGVAQSPRYKIIEKRQSVAFWCNPISGHATLYWYQQILGQGPKLLIQFQNNGVVDDSQLPKDRFSAERLKGVDSTLKIQPAKLEDSAVYLCASSVSGGSGANVLTFGAGSRLTVL.

This clonotype was seen ten or more times. This sequence joins TRBV6-6 and TRBJ2-2; a weak D match, TRBD1 (6 bases). The V gene lost 2 bases and the J gene lost 1 base, with 20 bases spanning the gap. Germline lookup yields CDR1 MNHNY and CDR2 SVGAGI (reference sequence). CDR3 length: 19 amino acids. The DNA of the CDR3 is TGTGCCAGCAGTTACCCGATCGACCCGGGACAAATGAACACCGGGGAGCTGTTTTTT. It codes for CASSYPIDPGQMNTGELFF.

In its sample, this clonotype was seen a few times. The chain uses TRBV7-9 and TRBJ2-7, with TRBD2 matching 7 bases. The CDR3 has 14 amino acids. V lost 5 bases to trimming and J lost 3 bases; unmatched junction nucleotides: 7. The germline V gene has CDR1 SEHNR and CDR2 FQNEAQ (reference sequence). The CDR3 region is CASSAVAGVYEQYF. CDR3 coding DNA: TGTGCCAGCAGCGCGGTGGCGGGGGTCTACGAGCAGTACTTC.

This clonotype has a count of ten or more. The rearrangement uses TRBV30 and TRBJ2-2; 7 positions match TRBD2. The CDR3 contains 15 residues. CDR1 is GTSNPN, CDR2 SVGIG, per germline (reference sequence). After removal of 2 bases from V and 4 bases from J, the junction contained 7 bases not matched to a gene. The CDR3 is CAWSRGLSVTGELFF. The CDR3 DNA is TGTGCCTGGAGTAGGGGACTAAGCGTCACCGGGGAGCTGTTTTTT.

The chain carries TRBV14 and TRBJ2-3; D is unresolved. The CDR3 runs 13 residues. The germline V gene has CDR1 SGHDN and CDR2 FVKESK. Trimming removed 4 bases at V and 3 bases at J, with 8 bases between. This chain's CDR3 is CASSLTPTDTQYF. The CDR3 bases are TGTGCCAGCAGCCTTACCCCAACAGATACGCAGTATTTT.

This chain connects TRBV28 to TRBJ1-5; tentative D call: TRBD1 (6 bases). Germline CDR1 MDHEN, CDR2 SYDVKM. V was trimmed by 5 bases and J by 5 bases, leaving 13 bases between them. The length of the CDR3 is 14 residues. The CDR3 bases are TGTGCCAGCAGTGTGATGGGGGGCCATCAGCCCCAGCATTTT. Its protein product is CASSVMGGHQPQHF.

The chain is built from TRBV20-1 and TRBJ1-1; 8 bases line up with TRBD1. There are 13 residues in the CDR3. Trimming removed 5 bases from V and 7 bases from J; junction bases left unmatched: 9. Germline CDR1 DFQATT, CDR2 SNEGSKA (reference sequence). CDR3 amino acids: CSAWDRPSREAFF. The CDR3, as DNA: TGCAGTGCTTGGGACAGGCCAAGCCGTGAAGCTTTCTTT.

This clonotype was seen more than once but under ten times. This chain uses TRBV7-9 with TRBJ2-7; 9 nucleotides align to TRBD1. The CDR3 runs to 16 residues. The V segment lost 1 base and the J segment 5 bases; nucleotides outside the gene matches: 9. Per germline, CDR1 SEHNR and CDR2 FQNEAQ (reference sequence). DNA for the CDR3: TGTGCCAGCAGCTTAGTCGGGGACAGGGATTATGACGAGCAGTACTTC. Translation gives CASSLVGDRDYDEQYF.

The sample holds many counts of this clonotype. This chain connects TRBV12-3 or TRBV12-4 to TRBJ2-7, with 7 bases identical to TRBD2. CDR3 length: 15 amino acids. V was clipped by 0 bases and J by 5 bases; unmatched bases: 7. For the CDR3, the DNA is TGTGCCAGCAGTTTAGCGCCGGGAGGCGCAAACGAGCAGTACTTC. Encoded protein: CASSLAPGGANEQYF.

The sample holds many counts of this clonotype. This sequence joins TRBV5-1 and TRBJ1-1, with TRBD1 as a possible D gene (5 bases). This CDR3 has 14 residues. V dropped 3 bases and J dropped 7 bases, with 16 bases sitting between them. Looked up from germline, CDR1 is SGHRS and CDR2 is YFSETQ. The chain's CDR3 is CASSSLSGDVEAFF. In DNA form, the CDR3 reads TGCGCCAGCAGCTCCTTATCGGGGGACGTTGAAGCTTTCTTT.

The chain joins TRBV6-2 or TRBV6-3 to TRBJ1-5; 7 bases match TRBD1. This CDR3 has 15 residues. The V segment lost 5 bases and the J segment 11 bases; nucleotides outside the gene matches: 15. Germline values: CDR1 MNHEY, CDR2 SVGEGT. The CDR3 reads CASSRQGVGYLAQHF. DNA of the CDR3: TGTGCCAGCAGTCGACAGGGAGTGGGCTATCTGGCCCAGCATTTT.

This clonotype has ten or more counts. The DNA for the CDR3 is TGTGCCAGCAGCTTGGGCCCTCCTTCACACAATGAGCAGTTCTTC. It is translated as CASSLGPPSHNEQFF. This chain links TRBV7-3 with TRBJ2-1; no reliable D call. Germline values: CDR1 SGHTA, CDR2 FQGTGA. The germline V and J ends were trimmed by 3 bases and 5 bases, with 14 bases remaining between them. This CDR3 region has 15 residues. Filled out from reference TRBV7-3 and TRBJ2-1, the complete variable domain reads GAGVSQTPSNKVTEKGKYVELRCDPISGHTALYWYRQSLGQGPEFLIYFQGTGAADDSGLPNDRFFAVRPEGSVSTLKIQRTERGDSAVYLCASSLGPPSHNEQFFGPGTRLTVL.